Below, 13 T cell receptor beta chains from the same sample are listed, as sequenced in a study of blood T cells in healthy people across ages. The use of a sample-barcoded 5' primer and a J-beta primer mix characterized a second PCR of about 7 to 12 cycles. TCRdb independently ran MiXCR on the 5' RACE reads; one entry per CDR3 protein. The sample has about 780,000 distinct CDR3 sequences, about 59% seen once. Input material: blood. Receptors originate from a young man in good health.

This clonotype was seen ten or more times. This rearrangement joins TRBV3-1 to TRBJ2-1; 11 bases line up with TRBD2. Germline V gene sequence: CDR1 LGHDT, CDR2 YNNKEL (reference sequence). V was pared by 0 bases and J by 10 bases, with 2 bases of the junction left unmatched. The CDR3 totals 14 residues. CDR3 residues: CASSQDRLAGEQFF. CDR3 DNA sequence: TGTGCCAGCAGCCAAGATCGACTAGCGGGGGAGCAGTTCTTC.

In DNA, the CDR3 is TGCAGCGTTGGCGGATCCTACAATGAGCAGTTCTTC. Protein sequence: CSVGGSYNEQFF. The rearrangement links TRBV29-1 to TRBJ2-1; unclear D gene. The CDR3 covers 12 residues. Trimming cost V 4 bases and J 1 base, with 5 bases left between them. The germline V gene has CDR1 SQVTM and CDR2 ANQGSEA.

This clonotype was detected only a few times. The chain couples TRBV20-1 to TRBJ1-5; D unresolved. CDR3 length: 14 amino acids. Germline V gives CDR1 DFQATT, CDR2 SNEGSKA (reference sequence). V was pared by 1 base and J by 0 bases, with 7 bases between. CDR3 in DNA: TGCAGTGCTAGAGGAGTCAGTAGCAATCAGCCCCAGCATTTT. Residues: CSARGVSSNQPQHF.

The chain carries TRBV2 and TRBJ2-1; either TRBD1 or TRBD2 may fit D (5 bases each). Trimming pared 8 bases from V and 15 bases from J, leaving 14 bases between. The CDR3 sequence is 10 residues long. The germline V gene has CDR1 SNHLY and CDR2 FYNNEI. The DNA for the CDR3 is TGTGCCAGCCTCGTCAGGGACGCGTTCTTC. Its protein is CASLVRDAFF.

The chain links TRBV12-3 or TRBV12-4 to TRBJ1-3; possible D gene TRBD1, 6 bases. The CDR3 is made up of 14 amino acids. V lost 6 bases, J lost 3 bases, and 12 bases lay in between. Here the CDR3 DNA reads TGTGCCAGCAGCCCTCAGGGGAGTGGAAACACCATATATTTT. This translates into CASSPQGSGNTIYF.

This chain joins TRBV7-2 and TRBJ2-4; D possibly uses TRBD1 or TRBD2 (5 bases each). TRBJ2-7 explains the end of the DNA better; the J call may be wrong. There are 17 residues in the CDR3. Germline CDR1 SGHTA, CDR2 FQGNSA. This CDR3 is CASSLTSQGARSYEQYF. In nucleotides, the CDR3 is TGTGCCAGCAGCTTAACGTCCCAGGGAGCGCGTTCCTACGAGCAGTACTTC.

V gene TRBV4-3 combines with J gene TRBJ2-5; TRBD1 or TRBD2 may be the D gene (5 bases each). The J call is uncertain, as TRBJ2-7 better fits the DNA end. From germline, CDR1 is LGHNA and CDR2 YSLEER. The CDR3 contains 17 residues. The CDR3 nucleotides are TGCGCCAGCAGCCAGTATTTGACCGGGACGGGAATCTACGAGCAGTACTTC. Protein sequence: CASSQYLTGTGIYEQYF.

The V and J genes are TRBV5-6 and TRBJ2-5, with 9 nucleotides matching TRBD1. Germline V gene lookup returns CDR1 SGHDT and CDR2 YYEEEE. Trimming cost V 4 bases and J 5 bases; bases outside gene matches: 6. The CDR3 covers 14 residues. The CDR3 region is CASSPWTGEETQYF. As DNA, the CDR3 is TGTGCCAGCAGCCCCTGGACAGGGGAGGAGACCCAGTACTTC. Full variable domain (missing parts from reference TRBV5-6 and TRBJ2-5): DAGVTQSPTHLIKTRGQQVTLRCSPKSGHDTVSWYQQALGQGPQFIFQYYEEEERQRGNFPDRFSGHQFPNYSSELNVNALLLGDSALYLCASSPWTGEETQYFGPGTRLLVL.

The table lists this clonotype with a few counts. The chain couples TRBV12-3 or TRBV12-4 to TRBJ2-7; 9 bases agree with TRBD1. The CDR3 has 15 amino acids. Trimming took 6 bases from V and 0 from J; bases not matched to a gene: 6. In DNA, the CDR3 is TGTGCCAGCAGCTGGGACAGGGAGAGCTCCTACGAGCAGTACTTC. Residues: CASSWDRESSYEQYF.

This clonotype was seen a handful of times. The chain carries TRBV7-9 and TRBJ2-1; no definite D call. V shed 1 base and J shed 6 bases, with 16 bases lying between them. Germline V lookup: CDR1 SEHNR, CDR2 FQNEAQ (reference sequence). The CDR3 totals 16 residues. CDR3 sequence: CASSLVGRSVGNEQFF. The CDR3 DNA sequence: TGTGCCAGCAGCTTAGTTGGCAGGTCGGTGGGCAATGAGCAGTTCTTC.

The CDR3 here is CASSQEEAANQETQYF. The CDR3 DNA is TGTGCCAGCAGCCAAGAAGAGGCTGCCAACCAAGAGACCCAGTACTTC. The chain employs TRBV4-2 and TRBJ2-7; D gene uncertain. The J call is uncertain, as TRBJ2-5 better fits the DNA end. The V gene's germline CDR1 is LGHNA and CDR2 YNFKEQ. The CDR3 runs 16 residues.

This clonotype was found a few times. This chain connects TRBV7-2 to TRBJ2-7; D is perhaps TRBD2 (7 bases). The length of the CDR3 is 15 residues. CDR1 is SGHTA and CDR2 is FQGNSA in the germline V gene. V was pared by 1 base and J by 2 bases, with 12 bases between. CDR3 sequence: CASSLGGGLTYEQYF. As DNA, the CDR3 is TGTGCCAGCAGCTTAGGGGGGGGCCTTACCTACGAGCAGTACTTC.

This rearrangement joins TRBV21-1 to TRBJ2-3; TRBD1, as called in the table, went unchecked against the DNA. TRBV21-1 is a known pseudogene. The CDR3 runs 16 residues. CDR3 loop: CASTVDRRHRTDTQYF. CDR3 sequence (DNA): TGTGCCAGCACTGTAGACAGGCGCCACCGCACAGATACGCAGTATTTT.